These 2 T cell receptor beta chains originate from one sample sequenced in a study of regulatory T cells in long-lasting Graves disease. Regarding time point: persistent/refractory GD, antithyroid drugs over 5 years with positive TRAb. The authors made the TCR library using RNA they extracted from PBMCs. To make TCR beta libraries, researchers used iRepertoire HTBI primers and Arm-PCR of CDR3 regions. TCRdb fed the multiplex PCR reads into MiXCR, producing one record per CDR3 protein. The table has a few hundred thousand distinct CDR3 sequences, around 24% seen once. The sequences come from peripheral blood mononuclear cells (PBMCs), collected when the disease was refractory, from a patient treated with antithyroid drugs. Source of these receptors: a female donor with Graves disease.

V usage is TRBV12-3 or TRBV12-4 and J usage is TRBJ1-3, with 7 positions matching TRBD1. The CDR3 consists of 16 residues. V was pared by 4 bases and J by 2 bases, with 8 bases of the junction left unmatched. The CDR3 nucleotides read TGTGCCAGCAGTTCTTGGACAGGAGAGACTGGAAACACCATATATTTT. It codes for CASSSWTGETGNTIYF.

This clonotype has just a few counts. The V call is TRBV20-1, the J call TRBJ2-4; weak D call: TRBD1 (5 bases). The CDR3 totals 17 residues. With 5 bases removed from V and 0 bases from J, the gap between germline ends came to 20 bases. The germline V gene encodes CDR1 DFQATT and CDR2 SNEGSKA (reference sequence). The CDR3 nucleotides are TGCAGTGCTTCCGATAGCAGGGTATCTCTAGCCAAAAACATTCAGTACTTC. It specifies CSASDSRVSLAKNIQYF.